This T cell receptor (beta chain) was sequenced in a study of cytomegalovirus exposure and HLA in healthy donors. Study summary: According to later analysis, the same platform produced the approximately 120 validation and over 600 first-cohort repertoires.

The CDR3 is made up of 13 amino acids. Germline V gene lookup returns CDR1 MNHEY and CDR2 SMNVEV (reference sequence). Trimming pared 5 bases from V and 5 bases from J, leaving 9 bases between. Turning to this clone: Antigen specificity is unknown.

General observations from the study: According to a subsequent analysis, TCR clusters identified in the first cohort showed a tendency to co-occur across the 100 to 150 validation repertoires. The study put roughly 160 TCR beta chains on its list as cytomegalovirus-associated.

Clones were read by immunoSEQ multiplex PCR, and TCRdb kept only the in-frame ones, dropping some. This sample yields about 130,000 clones, of which 89% are seen a single time; roughly 9.3% belongs to the top ten. The chain combines TRBV27 with TRBJ1-4; D not resolved. Specimen: PBMCs. The TCR comes from a woman aged 18 to 35 in good health and CMV-seropositive. The CDR3 loop is CASSPTENEKLFF. CDR3 bases: TGTGCCAGCAGTCCCACAGAGAATGAAAAACTGTTTTTT. Drawing the rest from reference TRBV27 and TRBJ1-4, the complete variable domain is EAQVTQNPRYLITVTGKKLTVTCSQNMNHEYMSWYRQDPGLGLRQIYYSMNVEVTDKGDVPEGYKVSRKEKRNFPLILESPSPNQTSLYFCASSPTENEKLFFGSGTQLSVL.